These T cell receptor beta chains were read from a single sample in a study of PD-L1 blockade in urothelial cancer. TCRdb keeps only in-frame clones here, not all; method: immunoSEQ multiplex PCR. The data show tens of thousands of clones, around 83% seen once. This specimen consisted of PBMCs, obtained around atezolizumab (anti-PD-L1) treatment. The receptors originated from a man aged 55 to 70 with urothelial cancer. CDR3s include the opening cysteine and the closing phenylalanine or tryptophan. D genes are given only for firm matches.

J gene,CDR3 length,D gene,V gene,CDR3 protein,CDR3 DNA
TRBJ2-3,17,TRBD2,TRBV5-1,CASSLFSPSGGSYTQYF,TGCGCCAGCAGCTTGTTCTCTCCTAGCGGGGGCTCGTATACGCAGTATTTT
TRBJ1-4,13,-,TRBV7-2,CASSLERGQRLFF,TGTGCCAGCAGCTTAGAACGGGGTCAGCGCCTGTTTTTT
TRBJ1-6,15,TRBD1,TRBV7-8,CASSTRQGVNSPLHF,TGTGCCAGCAGCACGCGACAGGGTGTGAATTCACCCCTCCACTTT
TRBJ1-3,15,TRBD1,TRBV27,CASSLSDRSGNTIYF,TGTGCCAGCAGTTTATCGGACAGGTCTGGAAACACCATATATTTT
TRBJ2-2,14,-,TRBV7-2,CASSPRSSFGELFF,TGTGCCAGCAGCCCGCGATCGAGTTTCGGGGAGCTGTTTTTT
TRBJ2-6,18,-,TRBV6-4,CASSDTGRGYSGANVLTF,TGTGCCAGCAGTGACACAGGCAGGGGATACTCTGGGGCCAACGTCCTGACTTTC
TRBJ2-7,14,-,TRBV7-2,CASSFGGGGYEQYF,TGTGCCAGCAGCTTCGGCGGGGGCGGTTACGAGCAGTACTTC
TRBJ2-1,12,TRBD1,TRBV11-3,CASSSDRDRQFF,TGTGCCAGCAGCTCCGACAGGGACCGGCAGTTCTTC
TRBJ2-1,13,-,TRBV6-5,CASSSPGVHEQFF,TGTGCCAGCAGTTCACCAGGGGTCCATGAGCAGTTCTTC
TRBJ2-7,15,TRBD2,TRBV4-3,CASSPGLAGNYEQYF,TGCGCCAGCAGCCCTGGACTAGCGGGAAACTACGAGCAGTACTTC
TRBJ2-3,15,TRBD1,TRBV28,CASSQPGQGLDTQYF,TGTGCCAGCAGTCAACCGGGACAGGGGTTAGATACGCAGTATTTT